Presented here are 21 T cell receptor beta chains from one specimen sequenced in a study of beta chain features in type 1 diabetes. Study results and caveats: Patients with Type 1 diabetes showed moderately but significantly shorter TCRB CDR3s in all four CD4+ subsets.

Reverse transcription of all isolated RNA meant that expressed TCRB transcripts were sequenced. The protocol was immunoSEQ multiplex PCR, while the TCRdb copy is restricted to in-frame clones and leaves out a portion. The sample shows around 16,000 clones, less than 85% of them seen only once. These TCRs' antigens remain unknown. The sequencing input was stem cell memory CD4+ T cells from blood. The source is a young man with type 1 diabetes.

Only a few counts were recorded for this clone. This sequence joins TRBV28 and TRBJ1-1; D possibly corresponds to TRBD1 (6 bases). V was pared by 4 bases and J by 6 bases, with 12 bases between. Germline V gene sequence: CDR1 MDHEN, CDR2 SYDVKM. The CDR3 sequence is 13 residues long. The CDR3 reads CASSYPGQPEAFF. CDR3 sequence (DNA): TGTGCCAGCAGTTACCCCGGACAGCCTGAAGCTTTCTTT.

J is TRBJ2-5 and V is TRBV5-1; D might be TRBD2 (5 bases). The tail of the sequence fits TRBJ2-7 better, so the J call may be wrong. The CDR3 consists of 11 residues. The germline V gene encodes CDR1 SGHRS and CDR2 YFSETQ. The CDR3 DNA reads TGCGCCAGCAGCGAGGGCTACGAGCAGTACTTC. Residues: CASSEGYEQYF.

This sequence joins TRBV2 and TRBJ1-2; a weak D match, TRBD1 (5 bases). Germline loops: CDR1 SNHLY, CDR2 FYNNEI. Trimming pared 8 bases from V and 8 bases from J, leaving 15 bases between. The CDR3 is made up of 12 amino acids. The CDR3 nucleotides read TGTGCCAGCCGTAGCGGGGCAGTCGGCTACACCTTC. Protein: CASRSGAVGYTF.

A few counts support this clone. The J gene is TRBJ2-7, the V gene TRBV28; TRBD2 is a possible D gene (6 bases). V lost 8 bases and J 4 bases, leaving 18 bases between the germline ends. The CDR3 contains 14 residues. Looked up from germline, CDR1 is MDHEN and CDR2 is SYDVKM. The DNA of the CDR3 is TGTGCCAGCGGGTCCTTGGGGGGTCCATACGAGCAGTACTTC. This codes for CASGSLGGPYEQYF.

V and J are TRBV5-1 and TRBJ1-3; D possibly corresponds to TRBD1 (6 bases). Germline values: CDR1 SGHRS, CDR2 YFSETQ. The CDR3 has 15 amino acids. The V end lost 0 bases, the J end lost 4 bases, and 11 bases lay between the germline ends. In nucleotides, the CDR3 is TGCGCCAGCAGCTTGGCCGGGGGGCTCGGAAACACCATATATTTT. It specifies CASSLAGGLGNTIYF.

V gene TRBV10-3 combines with J gene TRBJ1-3; D is unresolved. Germline V gene sequence: CDR1 ENHRY, CDR2 SYGVKD. This CDR3 spans 12 amino acids. V was cut by 6 bases and J by 11 bases, with 14 bases left in between. CDR3 loop: CAISLPWGAIYF. The CDR3 region has the DNA TGTGCCATCAGCTTGCCCTGGGGAGCCATATATTTT.

J is TRBJ2-1 and V is TRBV27; TRBD2 matches 8 bases. The ends lost 7 bases at V and 9 bases at J; junction bases unmatched: 11. This CDR3 is 14 amino acids long. Germline values: CDR1 MNHEY, CDR2 SMNVEV (reference sequence). The DNA for the CDR3 is TGTGCCAGCACCTCGAGGCTAGCGGGCCCTGAGCAGTTCTTC. This gives the protein CASTSRLAGPEQFF.

V gene TRBV6-5 combines with J gene TRBJ1-6; D not certain. CDR3 size: 13 residues. V lost 6 bases and J 8 bases, leaving 11 bases between the germline ends. Germline V gene data show CDR1 as MNHEY and CDR2 as SVGAGI. The CDR3 sequence: CASRPGSYSPLHF. The CDR3 coding sequence is TGTGCCAGCAGGCCGGGGAGTTATTCACCCCTCCACTTT.

J is TRBJ2-5 and V is TRBV6-6; 7 bases map to TRBD1. Germline V gives CDR1 MNHNY, CDR2 SVGAGI (reference sequence). There are 13 residues in the CDR3. J was trimmed by 5 bases and V by 8 bases; bases with no gene match: 8. CDR3: CASRTGVTETQYF. The CDR3 DNA sequence: TGTGCCAGCCGGACAGGAGTAACCGAGACCCAGTACTTC.

The rearrangement joins TRBV4-3 to TRBJ1-4, with D tentatively TRBD1 (5 bases). The CDR3 runs to 18 residues. Germline lookup yields CDR1 LGHNA and CDR2 YSLEER. Trimming left V 1 base short and J 0 bases short, with 15 bases between. This chain's CDR3 is CASSQVSIRGATNEKLFF. The CDR3 DNA is TGCGCCAGCAGCCAAGTATCCATAAGGGGCGCAACTAATGAAAAACTGTTTTTT.

This clone occurred once. This chain joins TRBV7-2 and TRBJ2-5, with D maybe TRBD2 (5 bases). V was clipped by 4 bases and J by 1 base, with 16 bases between them. The CDR3 length is 16 residues. The germline V gene encodes CDR1 SGHTA and CDR2 FQGNSA. Here the CDR3 reads CASSSGRDLIQETQYF. CDR3 nucleotide sequence: TGTGCCAGCAGCTCGGGCCGGGATCTAATCCAAGAGACCCAGTACTTC.

This clone was counted a few times. The chain carries TRBV18 and TRBJ1-6; a possible D gene is TRBD1 (5 bases). Trimming shortened V by 3 bases and J by 10 bases, and 13 bases separated the two germline ends. The germline V gene encodes CDR1 KGHSH and CDR2 LQKENI. This CDR3 is 14 amino acids long. The CDR3 region has the DNA TGTGCCAGCTCACCGGGCAGGGAGGGCTCACCCCTCCACTTT. Protein sequence: CASSPGREGSPLHF.

The rearrangement joins TRBV7-2 to TRBJ2-5, with 8 bases matching TRBD2. The trim removed 2 bases at V and 4 bases at J, leaving 9 bases unmatched. CDR1 and CDR2 from the germline V gene are SGHTA and FQGNSA. The CDR3 has 16 residues. CDR3 in DNA: TGTGCCAGCAGCTTATTTCCTCCGGGGGGGGGAGAGACCCAGTACTTC. Protein sequence: CASSLFPPGGGETQYF. The full variable domain, its missing parts supplied by reference TRBV7-2 and TRBJ2-5, is GAGVSQSPSNKVTEKGKDVELRCDPISGHTALYWYRQSLGQGLEFLIYFQGNSAPDKSGLPSDRFSAERTGGSVSTLTIQRTQQEDSAVYLCASSLFPPGGGETQYFGPGTRLLVL.

J is TRBJ2-1 and V is TRBV5-1; TRBD2 is a possible D gene (5 bases). Trimming left V 2 bases short and J 0 bases short, with 12 bases between. The length of the CDR3 is 16 residues. Germline loops: CDR1 SGHRS, CDR2 YFSETQ. CDR3 in DNA: TGCGCCAGCAGCTTTCACGGGGAGAGCTCCTACAATGAGCAGTTCTTC. It translates to CASSFHGESSYNEQFF.

The chain recombines TRBV4-3 with TRBJ2-5; the D gene is possibly TRBD2 (6 bases). The length of the CDR3 is 15 residues. The V end lost 0 bases, the J end lost 9 bases, and 17 bases lay between the germline ends. CDR1 and CDR2 (germline): LGHNA, YSLEER. The CDR3 loop reads CASSQDYDGRRAQYF. CDR3 DNA sequence: TGCGCCAGCAGCCAAGATTACGACGGGAGAAGGGCCCAGTACTTC.

V usage is TRBV6-6 and J usage is TRBJ2-7; possible D gene TRBD2, 5 bases. Trimming shortened V by 6 bases and J by 1 base, and 16 bases separated the two germline ends. The length of the CDR3 is 15 residues. CDR1 is MNHNY, CDR2 SVGAGI, per germline (reference sequence). CDR3 coding DNA: TGTGCCAGCAGCCGAACAAATCGGGAATCCTACGAGCAGTACTTC. Translation: CASSRTNRESYEQYF.

This clone was recorded a few times. The chain has TRBV27 and TRBJ1-6; D not resolved. The CDR3 has 13 residues. Looked up from germline, CDR1 is MNHEY and CDR2 is SMNVEV (reference sequence). The germline V and J ends were trimmed by 3 bases and 7 bases, with 7 bases remaining between them. The CDR3 nucleotides read TGTGCCAGCAGTTTGCGGGAGAATTCACCCCTCCACTTT. Translation: CASSLRENSPLHF.

This clone was detected once. The rearrangement joins TRBV6-6 to TRBJ1-2; no reliable D call. CDR1 is MNHNY and CDR2 is SVGAGI in the germline V gene (reference sequence). Trimming shortened V by 2 bases and J by 5 bases, and 6 bases separated the two germline ends. This CDR3 is 12 amino acids long. The CDR3 region has the DNA TGTGCCAGCAGTTACGGAGGGTATGGCTACACCTTC. This gives the protein CASSYGGYGYTF.

V is TRBV6-5 and J is TRBJ1-4; TRBD1 agrees at 7 bases. Germline values: CDR1 MNHEY, CDR2 SVGAGI. V lost 5 bases to trimming and J lost 5 bases; unmatched junction nucleotides: 8. The CDR3 sequence is 15 residues long. For the CDR3, the DNA is TGTGCCAGCAGTCTGCGGGACAGCCCCAATGAAAAACTGTTTTTT. It is translated as CASSLRDSPNEKLFF.

The genes are TRBV18 and TRBJ1-1, with 8 bases lining up with TRBD1. The CDR3 is 13 residues long. Trimming took 8 bases from V and 4 from J; bases not matched to a gene: 6. The germline V gene encodes CDR1 KGHSH and CDR2 LQKENI. The CDR3 loop reads CASATGVSTEAFF. DNA of the CDR3: TGTGCCAGCGCGACAGGGGTGAGCACTGAAGCTTTCTTT.

The CDR3 spells CAIPLTGFVSEQYF. CDR3 DNA: TGTGCAATCCCTCTGACAGGTTTTGTAAGCGAGCAGTACTTC. The V call is TRBV12-2, the J call TRBJ2-7; the table's D call of TRBD1 was not tested on the DNA. TRBV12-2 is a pseudogene locus. CDR3 length: 14 amino acids.